The 3 T cell receptor beta chains below come from one sample, sequenced in a study of identical twins listed by TCRdb under 2016. To prepare the library, 5' RACE was applied. TCRdb shows the sequencer as Illumina HiSeq 2000. TCRdb handled the public reads itself, with Q25 trimming in fastp and clone calling in MiXCR, and kept productive beta chains. Each record represents a unique CDR3 protein, reported with the most common genes and DNA among its rows. The sample table contains roughly 630,000 distinct CDR3 sequences; only one count was recorded for roughly 7.1% of them. The ten largest clones capture roughly 1.6% of the sample. The same data also went into a second study, on yellow fever vaccine responses in identical twins.

The specimen was PBMCs. These receptors were taken from a woman aged 18-30 years in good health.

This clonotype was counted a few times. The rearrangement links TRBV5-1 to TRBJ1-1, with 8 bases matching TRBD1. The germline CDR1 and CDR2 sequences are SGHRS and YFSETQ. The CDR3 spans 15 residues. V lost 4 bases to trimming and J lost 10 bases; unmatched junction nucleotides: 15. The DNA for the CDR3 is TGCGCCAGCAGCCCTCTGGACAGGGCAAGGGGAGGAGCTTTCTTT. Amino acids: CASSPLDRARGGAFF.

V usage is TRBV6-5 and J usage is TRBJ1-2, with D possibly matching TRBD1 (6 bases). The CDR3 spans 14 residues. V lost 4 bases and J lost 4, with 13 bases in between. Germline V gene data show CDR1 as MNHEY and CDR2 as SVGAGI. In DNA form, the CDR3 reads TGTGCCAGCAGTTCGGGGGGCGCGATCTATGGCTACACCTTC. The encoded protein is CASSSGGAIYGYTF.

Only a few counts were recorded for this clonotype. V gene TRBV12-3 or TRBV12-4 combines with J gene TRBJ1-1; the D is unclear. Trimming pared 8 bases from V and 1 base from J, leaving 8 bases between. The CDR3 length is 12 residues. This chain's CDR3 is CASAQGNTEAFF. CDR3 nucleotide sequence: TGTGCCAGCGCTCAAGGGAACACTGAAGCTTTCTTT.